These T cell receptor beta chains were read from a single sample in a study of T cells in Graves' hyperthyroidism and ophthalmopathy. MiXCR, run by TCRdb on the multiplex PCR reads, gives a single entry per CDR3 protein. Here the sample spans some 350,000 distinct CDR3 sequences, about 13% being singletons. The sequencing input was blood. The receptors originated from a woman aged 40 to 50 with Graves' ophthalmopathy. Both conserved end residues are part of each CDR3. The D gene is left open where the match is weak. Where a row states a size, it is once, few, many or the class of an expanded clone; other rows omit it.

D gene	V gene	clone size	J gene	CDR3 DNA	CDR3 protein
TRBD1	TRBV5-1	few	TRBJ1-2	TGCGCCAGCAGCCGTCAGGGGGGGCGAAACTATGGCTACACCTTC	CASSRQGGRNYGYTF
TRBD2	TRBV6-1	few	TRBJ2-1	TGTGCCACCAGCCTAACGGGAGGGGACTACAATGAGCAGTTCTTC	CATSLTGGDYNEQFF
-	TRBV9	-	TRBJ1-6	TGTGCCAGCAGCGCAACAGGTCATAATTCACCCCTCCACTTT	CASSATGHNSPLHF
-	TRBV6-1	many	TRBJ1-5	TGTGCCAGCACTGACCGACCGGGACATATTAGGCAGCCCCAGCATTTT	CASTDRPGHIRQPQHF
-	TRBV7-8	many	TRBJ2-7	TGTGCCAGCAGCCCGAGGGGCGGCTCCTACGAGCAGTACTTC	CASSPRGGSYEQYF
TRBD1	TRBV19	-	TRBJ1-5	TGTGCCAGTAGTAATACAGGGGGCTATCAGCCCCAGCATTTT	CASSNTGGYQPQHF
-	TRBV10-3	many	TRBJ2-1	TGTGCCATCAGTCAGGACTCGATCTCCTACAATGAGCAGTTCTTC	CAISQDSISYNEQFF
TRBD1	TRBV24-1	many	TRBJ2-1	TGTGCCACCAGTGATCGACAGGGGATGAATGAGCAGTTCTTC	CATSDRQGMNEQFF
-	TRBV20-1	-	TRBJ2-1	TGCAGTGCTAGAGGGAGCCAGGGTCAGAACGGTGAGCAGTTCTTC	CSARGSQGQNGEQFF
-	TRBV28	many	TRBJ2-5	TGTGCCAGCTGCTGGGGACGTGAGGAGACCCAGTACTTC	CASCWGREETQYF
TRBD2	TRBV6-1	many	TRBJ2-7	TGTGCCAGCAGGGGGACTAACTACGAGCAGTACTTC	CASRGTNYEQYF
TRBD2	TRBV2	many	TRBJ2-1	TGTGCCAGCAGTGAACCCGTCCTAGCGGGCCTTCCCTACAATGAGCAGTTCTTC	CASSEPVLAGLPYNEQFF
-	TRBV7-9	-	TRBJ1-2	TGTGCCAGCAGCCCAGGAGACCTCTATGGCTACACCTTC	CASSPGDLYGYTF
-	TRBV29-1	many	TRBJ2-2	TGCAGCGTTGATAAGGGGAACACCGGGGAGCTGTTTTTT	CSVDKGNTGELFF
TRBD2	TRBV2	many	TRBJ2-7	TGTGCCAGCGATCTAGCGGGGGGCTACGAGCAGTACTTC	CASDLAGGYEQYF
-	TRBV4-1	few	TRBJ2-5	TGCGCCAGCAGCCGCCGGGCTAGCGTGGGGGGTCAGCAAGAGACCCAGTACTTC	CASSRRASVGGQQETQYF
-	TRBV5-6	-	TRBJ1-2	TGTGCCAGCAGCCCATCTCCGAGACAGACCAACTATGGCTACACCTTC	CASSPSPRQTNYGYTF
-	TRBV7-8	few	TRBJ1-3	TGTGCCAGCAGCTTAGTTGGGGGGTTCTCTGGAAACACCATATATTTT	CASSLVGGFSGNTIYF
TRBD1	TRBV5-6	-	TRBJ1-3	TGTGCCAGCAGCTTCGACAGGGGTGTTATAGAGAACACCATATATTTT	CASSFDRGVIENTIYF
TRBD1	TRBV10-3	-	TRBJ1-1	TGTGCCATCAGGGCAGGGGGCAGATTGGACACTGAAGCTTTCTTT	CAIRAGGRLDTEAFF
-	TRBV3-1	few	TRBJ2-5	TGTGCCAGCAGCCAAGACAGGGAAGATACCCTCCAAGAGACCCAGTACTTC	CASSQDREDTLQETQYF
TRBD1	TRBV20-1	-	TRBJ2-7	TGCAGTGCTAGATGGGACAGTAGAGGGTACGAGCAGTACTTC	CSARWDSRGYEQYF
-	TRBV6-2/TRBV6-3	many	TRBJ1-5	TGTGCCAGCAGCCCTGTCTCGACCGCTAACCTAGGGAAGCCCCAGCATTTT	CASSPVSTANLGKPQHF
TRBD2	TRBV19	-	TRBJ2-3	TGTGCCAGTAGACGTACTAGCGCGATTGTAGATACGCAGTATTTT	CASRRTSAIVDTQYF
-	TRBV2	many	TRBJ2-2	TGTGCCAGCAGGCCCGGGACCCTCAATTCCGGGGAGCTGTTTTTT	CASRPGTLNSGELFF
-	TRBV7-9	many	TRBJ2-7	TGTGCCAGCAGCTATACTATATCCGAGCAGTACTTC	CASSYTISEQYF
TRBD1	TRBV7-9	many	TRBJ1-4	TGTGCCAGCAGCTCGGTACCGGGACAGGGTATGAAAAAACTGTTTTTT	CASSSVPGQGMKKLFF
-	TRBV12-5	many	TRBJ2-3	TGTGCTAGTGGTGAAGGGACCGGGAGAACAGATACGCAGTATTTT	CASGEGTGRTDTQYF
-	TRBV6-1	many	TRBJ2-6	TGTGCCAGCAGCCCTGGAAGCTCTGGGGCCAACGTCCTGACTTTC	CASSPGSSGANVLTF
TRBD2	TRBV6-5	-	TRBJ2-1	TGTGCCAGCAGTTCCTCCCTATCCGGGACTAGTGTATTTGAGCAGTTCTTC	CASSSSLSGTSVFEQFF
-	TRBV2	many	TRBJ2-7	TGTGCCAGCAGGTCGGGGGAATCCTACGAGCAGTACTTC	CASRSGESYEQYF
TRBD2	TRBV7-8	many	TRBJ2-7	TGTGCCAGCAGCTTAGAGGTCAGCGCGGGAGCCGTACCCTACGAGCAGTACTTC	CASSLEVSAGAVPYEQYF
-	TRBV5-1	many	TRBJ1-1	TGCGCCAGCAGCTCAGCCGGGTCTTTAAACACTGAAGCTTTCTTT	CASSSAGSLNTEAFF
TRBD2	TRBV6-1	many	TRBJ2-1	TGTGCCAGCAGTGACCCGGGACTAGCGGTTGAGCAGTTCTTC	CASSDPGLAVEQFF
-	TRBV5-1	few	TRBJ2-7	TGCGCCAGCAGCTTGCTGGGGGCCGAGCAGTACTTC	CASSLLGAEQYF
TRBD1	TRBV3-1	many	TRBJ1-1	TGTGCCAGCAGCCGGGATGACAGGGGGCTGTTGGGCACTGAAGCTTTCTTT	CASSRDDRGLLGTEAFF
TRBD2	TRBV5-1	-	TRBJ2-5	TGCGCCAGCTCGACTAGCGGGGGTAGGGGTGAGACCCAGTACTTC	CASSTSGGRGETQYF